The 5 T cell receptor beta chains below were found in one sample sequenced in a study of shared clonotypes between healthy human individuals. Only in-frame clones appear in the TCRdb table, and some are missing; sequencing was by immunoSEQ multiplex PCR. The sample holds about 470,000 clones, roughly 77% seen once. The specimen was PBMCs. The receptors stem from a woman aged 35 to 49 in good health. Some clones in this sample may be carry-over from other donors' samples.

The chain links TRBV7-2 to TRBJ1-5; weak D call: TRBD1 (6 bases). The CDR3 sequence is 15 residues long. Germline V CDR1 and CDR2: SGHTA, FQGNSA. V shed 1 base and J shed 5 bases, with 12 bases lying between them. This chain's CDR3 is CASSLVATGHQPQHF. In DNA form, the CDR3 reads TGTGCCAGCAGCTTAGTGGCGACAGGCCATCAGCCCCAGCATTTT. Based on the CDR3 plus reference TRBV7-2 and TRBJ1-5, the full variable domain is GAGVSQSPSNKVTEKGKDVELRCDPISGHTALYWYRQSLGQGLEFLIYFQGNSAPDKSGLPSDRFSAERTGGSVSTLTIQRTQQEDSAVYLCASSLVATGHQPQHFGDGTRLSIL.

Turning to this clone: This same CDR3 is encoded by further DNA sequences in the sample. The chain joins TRBV7-2 to TRBJ2-3; no firm D call. The germline V gene has CDR1 SGHTA and CDR2 FQGNSA. With 5 bases removed from V and 2 bases from J, the gap between germline ends came to 5 bases. The length of the CDR3 is 12 residues. CDR3 in amino acids: CASSPYTDTQYF. The CDR3 nucleotides read TGTGCCAGCAGCCCGTACACAGATACGCAGTATTTT.

The chain carries TRBV18 and TRBJ1-1, with 11 bases matching TRBD1. The CDR3 sequence is 14 residues long. The germline gives CDR1 KGHSH, CDR2 LQKENI. Trimming removed 1 base from V and 11 bases from J; junction bases left unmatched: 6. The CDR3 is CASSPQDRGLLAFF. The CDR3 DNA sequence: TGTGCCAGCTCACCACAGGACAGGGGGCTCCTGGCTTTCTTT.

This clone was seen only once. The J gene is TRBJ1-1, the V gene TRBV7-9, with unresolved D. This CDR3 comprises 14 residues. Looked up from germline, CDR1 is SEHNR and CDR2 is FQNEAQ (reference sequence). V lost 2 bases and J lost 1, with 8 bases in between. In DNA form, the CDR3 reads TGTGCCAGCAGCTTATGGGCTGGGAACACTGAAGCTTTCTTT. This encodes CASSLWAGNTEAFF.

A word on this clone: This likely reflects a read error, since a far larger clone is one base away. The chain links TRBV4-1 to TRBJ2-7; D is unresolved. Looked up from germline, CDR1 is MGHRA and CDR2 is YSYEKL. V dropped 2 bases and J dropped 8 bases, with 13 bases sitting between them. The CDR3 is made up of 13 amino acids. The CDR3 here is CASSQLVGYKQYF. In nucleotides, the CDR3 is TGCGCCAGCAGCCAACTAGTGGGGTACAAGCAGTACTTC.